This TCR beta chain stems from a study of blood T cells in healthy people across ages. Broader study findings: Higher diversity, along with more naive CD4+ cells, distinguished long-lived donors from aged donors.

This clonotype was seen a handful of times. Its matching antigen is unknown. The germline V gene encodes CDR1 MNHEY and CDR2 SVGAGI. The J segment lost 8 bases and the V segment lost 6 bases, leaving 7 bases of the junction unmatched. The CDR3 is 13 residues long. Combining a sample-barcoded 5' primer with a J-beta primer mix, a second PCR ran for roughly 7 to 12 cycles. TCRdb independently ran MiXCR on the 5' RACE reads; one entry per CDR3 protein. The sample has just over 1 million distinct CDR3 sequences, over 35% seen once. The receptor was derived from a woman aged 60 to 75 in good health. What was sequenced was blood. The chain combines TRBV6-5 with TRBJ1-1, with 9 bases matching TRBD1. In DNA, the CDR3 is TGTGCCAGCAGAAGACGGACAGGGGCAGAAGCTTTCTTT. Its protein product is CASRRRTGAEAFF.